This T cell receptor (beta chain) came from a study of human T cells and chemical hapten exposure. Study details: Patients were mainly female, each with alopecia areata, totalis or universalis.

Specified time point: pre-sensitization, week 0. Treatment of the sample: therapeutic diphenylcyclopropenone sensitization with weekly scalp DPC. This clonotype was observed at least ten times. Germline-derived CDR1 and CDR2 are SGHRS and YFSETQ. J gave up 6 bases and V 0 bases, and 1 base lay outside the gene matches. This CDR3 is built from 13 residues. Library preparation tagged each individual cDNA molecule with a unique molecular identifier. TCRdb re-called the RACE reads with MiXCR, one entry per CDR3 protein. The sample carries under 45,000 distinct CDR3 sequences, roughly a tenth recorded once.

This chain uses TRBV5-1 with TRBJ1-2; 8 bases agree with TRBD1. The specimen comprised whole blood, sampled in connection with sensitization to the hapten diphenylcyclopropenone (DPC). The receptor was isolated from a man in his thirties or forties with alopecia areata. Some clones in this sample may be carry-over from other donors' samples. CDR3 protein: CASSLGDRNGYTF. The CDR3 DNA reads TGCGCCAGCAGCTTGGGGGACAGGAATGGCTACACCTTC.